Shown below are 27 T cell receptor beta chains from a single sample sequenced in a study of CD8 T cell repertoires and HIV-1 epitope variants. These TCRs' antigens remain unknown. TCRdb's copy holds only in-frame clones and misses some; the assay was immunoSEQ multiplex PCR. The top ten clones hold approximately 43% of a sample with around 4,600 clones, 62% of them seen once. The sample consisted of cultured CD8+ T cells derived from PBMCs. These receptors all come from a male donor with HIV.

The CDR3 spells CASTRDRGGTEAFF. The CDR3, as DNA: TGTGCCAGCACCCGGGATAGGGGGGGCACTGAAGCTTTCTTT. This chain joins TRBV28 and TRBJ1-1; D is possibly TRBD1 (6 bases). The CDR3 sequence is 14 residues long. Germline CDR1 is MDHEN and CDR2 is SYDVKM. The V and J ends lost 7 bases and 4 bases respectively, with 16 bases between them.

This clone was observed a handful of times. The chain is built from TRBV6-1 and TRBJ2-3; the match to TRBD1 covers 9 bases. V lost 1 base and J lost 3; bases outside the gene matches: 2. CDR1 is MNHNS and CDR2 is SASEGT in the germline V gene. This CDR3 is 15 amino acids long. CDR3 DNA: TGTGCCAGCAGTGAAGGGACAGGGGAGACAGATACGCAGTATTTT. Amino acid sequence: CASSEGTGETDTQYF.

The sample holds a few counts of this clone. The chain couples TRBV7-8 to TRBJ1-2; D is ambiguous. V was trimmed by 1 base and J by 6 bases, leaving 9 bases between them. CDR1 and CDR2 from the germline V gene are SGHVS and FQNEAQ. CDR3 length: 13 residues. The CDR3 nucleotides are TGTGCCAGCAGCTTAGAAGGAGAACATGGCTACACCTTC. This encodes CASSLEGEHGYTF. The whole variable domain, remainder taken from reference TRBV7-8 and TRBJ1-2, is GAGVSQSPRYKVAKRGQDVALRCDPISGHVSLFWYQQALGQGPEFLTYFQNEAQLDKSGLPSDRFFAERPEGSVSTLKIQRTQQEDSAVYLCASSLEGEHGYTFGSGTRLTVV.

The chain recombines TRBV19 with TRBJ2-5, with D perhaps TRBD1 or TRBD2 (5 bases each). V was shortened by 3 bases and J by 4 bases, with 15 bases between the two germline ends. The CDR3 loop spans 15 amino acids. In germline, CDR1 is LNHDA, CDR2 SQIVND (reference sequence). CDR3 in DNA: TGTGCCAGTAGTATCGGGGCTACCGACGCAGAGACCCAGTACTTC. It translates to CASSIGATDAETQYF.

The V gene is TRBV28, the J gene TRBJ2-1; 9 bases are shared with TRBD2. The CDR3 runs to 14 residues. J lost 5 bases, V lost 6 bases, and 5 bases had no gene match. Germline V gives CDR1 MDHEN, CDR2 SYDVKM. The CDR3 sequence is CASSSAGGHNEQFF. The CDR3 DNA reads TGTGCCAGCAGCTCAGCGGGGGGCCACAATGAGCAGTTCTTC.

CDR3 in DNA: TGTGCCAGCAGTTATCAGGGTACTAACTATGGCTACACCTTC. Translating it yields CASSYQGTNYGYTF. The chain carries TRBV27 and TRBJ1-2, with D possibly TRBD1 on 5 matching bases. V lost 4 bases and J lost 0, with 9 bases in between. This CDR3 spans 14 amino acids. CDR1 is MNHEY and CDR2 is SMNVEV in the germline V gene (reference sequence).

This clone appeared a few times. This sequence joins TRBV28 and TRBJ2-7, with D uncertain. Germline assignment: CDR1 MDHEN and CDR2 SYDVKM. The CDR3 sequence is 20 residues long. V was clipped by 3 bases and J by 2 bases, with 29 bases between them. The CDR3 sequence is CASSFPPPSPNTPTTYEQYF. The CDR3 region has the DNA TGTGCCAGCAGTTTCCCCCCCCCTAGTCCCAATACACCTACCACCTACGAGCAGTACTTC. The whole variable domain, filled in from reference TRBV28 and TRBJ2-7, reads DVKVTQSSRYLVKRTGEKVFLECVQDMDHENMFWYRQDPGLGLRLIYFSYDVKMKEKGDIPEGYSVSREKKERFSLILESASTNQTSMYLCASSFPPPSPNTPTTYEQYFGPGTRLTVT.

This clone was detected a few times. The chain employs TRBV12-5 and TRBJ2-1, with D perhaps given as TRBD1 or TRBD2 (6 bases each). Germline V CDR1 and CDR2: LGHNT, FRNRAP. The CDR3 consists of 15 residues. Trimming removed 5 bases from V and 7 bases from J, with 18 bases in between. The CDR3 region is CASGPSGDSRNEQFF. The CDR3 DNA is TGTGCTAGTGGTCCATCAGGGGACTCAAGGAATGAGCAGTTCTTC.

Sample share makes this clone medium-sized. The chain carries TRBV28 and TRBJ2-3; TRBD2 might be the D (6 bases). Trimming pared 6 bases from V and 2 bases from J, leaving 15 bases between. The CDR3 covers 15 residues. Germline V gene lookup returns CDR1 MDHEN and CDR2 SYDVKM. Here the CDR3 DNA reads TGTGCCAGCAGACGCGGGACTTACTACACAGATACGCAGTATTTT. Its translation is CASRRGTYYTDTQYF.

V gene TRBV18 combines with J gene TRBJ2-3, with D perhaps assigned TRBD1 or TRBD2 (5 bases each). V was trimmed by 3 bases and J by 1 base, leaving 11 bases between them. From germline, CDR1 is KGHSH and CDR2 LQKENI. There are 15 residues in the CDR3. CDR3 amino acids: CASSPGTTGTDTQYF. The DNA for the CDR3 is TGTGCCAGCTCACCGGGGACCACCGGCACAGATACGCAGTATTTT.

In this sample, this clone turned up a few times. This sequence joins TRBV21-1 and TRBJ1-1; the tabulated D call, TRBD1, remains unverified against the DNA. TRBV21-1 constitutes a pseudogene. CDR3 length equals 10 residues. CDR3: CARQGTEAFF. The CDR3 DNA reads as TGTGCCAGACAGGGCACTGAAGCTTTCTTT.

This clone was picked up a small number of times. The chain carries TRBV2 and TRBJ2-1, with a tentative D call TRBD2 (5 bases). Between the trimmed V and J ends, which lost 9 bases and 10 bases, there was a span of 19 bases. The V gene's germline CDR1 is SNHLY and CDR2 FYNNEI. This CDR3 is 13 amino acids long. The CDR3 sequence: CASRSLDSPEQFF. The CDR3, as DNA: TGTGCCAGTCGGTCCCTGGACTCACCCGAGCAGTTCTTC.

The chain employs TRBV19 and TRBJ1-1; perhaps TRBD1 as D (6 bases). Germline V gene sequence: CDR1 LNHDA, CDR2 SQIVND (reference sequence). Trimming took 5 bases from V and 8 from J, leaving 24 bases between them. The CDR3 runs 16 residues. The CDR3 DNA reads TGTGCCAGTAGTTTTGCCGGTACAGGGCGGCTCGAAGAAGCTTTCTTT. It encodes CASSFAGTGRLEEAFF.

In its sample, this clone was seen a few times. This chain joins TRBV25-1 and TRBJ1-1; TRBD1 matches 7 bases. Germline-derived CDR1 and CDR2 are MGHDK and SYGVNS. Trimming removed 7 bases from V and 4 bases from J; junction bases left unmatched: 3. The CDR3 is 12 residues long. The CDR3 bases are TGTGCCAGCATGGCAGGGGGCACTGAAGCTTTCTTT. As protein: CASMAGGTEAFF. Full variable domain (outside the CDR3, taken from reference TRBV25-1 and TRBJ1-1): EADIYQTPRYLVIGTGKKITLECSQTMGHDKMYWYQQDPGMELHLIHYSYGVNSTEKGDLSSESTVSRIRTEHFPLTLESARPSHTSQYLCASMAGGTEAFFGQGTRLTVV.

This clone is a singleton in its sample. The chain couples TRBV28 to TRBJ2-7, with TRBD1 matching 11 bases. The CDR3 is made up of 15 amino acids. V lost 2 bases, J lost 0 bases, and 0 bases stayed unmatched. Per the germline V gene, CDR1 is MDHEN and CDR2 is SYDVKM. The CDR3 DNA is TGTGCCAGCAGTTTAGGACAGGGGGCCTCCTACGAGCAGTACTTC. Amino acids: CASSLGQGASYEQYF.

J is TRBJ1-1 and V is TRBV2; D is perhaps TRBD1 (5 bases). The V gene lost 0 bases and the J gene lost 10 bases, with 15 bases spanning the gap. From germline, CDR1 is SNHLY and CDR2 FYNNEI. The CDR3 extends over 14 amino acids. CDR3 nucleotides: TGTGCCAGCAGTGAAGCCTCCGGGGGTAGGGGAGCTTTCTTT. It translates to CASSEASGGRGAFF.

This clone showed up just a few times. The chain joins TRBV10-2 to TRBJ2-3, with a weak D call TRBD2 (6 bases). This CDR3 has 14 residues. Germline CDR1 and CDR2: WSHSY and SAAADI. Trimming removed 6 bases at V and 4 bases at J, with 14 bases between. CDR3 DNA sequence: TGCGCCAGCAGACCAGCGGGTCGCGCAGATACGCAGTATTTT. It yields the protein CASRPAGRADTQYF.

This clone turned up a few times. The chain combines TRBV6-4 with TRBJ1-2; D is uncertain. Germline values: CDR1 MRHNA, CDR2 SNTAGT. Trimming stripped 5 bases from V and 14 bases from J, with 12 bases between. The CDR3 has 10 residues. CDR3 coding DNA: TGTGCCAGCAGTTCGCGGTTGACAACCTTC. Translated: CASSSRLTTF.

This rearrangement joins TRBV29-1 to TRBJ2-2; no definite D call. CDR1 and CDR2 (germline): SQVTM, ANQGSEA. V dropped 5 bases and J dropped 7 bases, with 8 bases sitting between them. The CDR3 totals 11 residues. The CDR3 DNA follows: TGCAGCGTTTTTAGCTACGGGGAGCTGTTTTTT. Protein: CSVFSYGELFF.

The chain employs TRBV28 and TRBJ1-1, with D possibly matching TRBD1 (5 bases). Deletions cut 5 bases from V and 0 bases from J, with 10 bases between. CDR1 MDHEN and CDR2 SYDVKM come from the germline V gene. This CDR3 is 14 amino acids long. For the CDR3, the DNA is TGTGCCAGCAGTCCCTACAGGTTGAACACTGAAGCTTTCTTT. It yields the protein CASSPYRLNTEAFF. Full variable domain (outside the CDR3, taken from reference TRBV28 and TRBJ1-1): DVKVTQSSRYLVKRTGEKVFLECVQDMDHENMFWYRQDPGLGLRLIYFSYDVKMKEKGDIPEGYSVSREKKERFSLILESASTNQTSMYLCASSPYRLNTEAFFGQGTRLTVV.

CDR3 DNA: TGTGCCAGTAGTATAGACGTTACCGGGACAATGAACACTGAAGCTTTCTTT. Protein sequence: CASSIDVTGTMNTEAFF. The chain employs TRBV19 and TRBJ1-1; D possibly corresponds to TRBD1 (6 bases). Germline V gene lookup returns CDR1 LNHDA and CDR2 SQIVND (reference sequence). The CDR3 consists of 17 residues. Trimming pared 0 bases from V and 0 bases from J, leaving 14 bases between.

This clone was observed a handful of times. This chain uses TRBV6-1 with TRBJ2-7; unclear D gene. V lost 1 base and J 1 base, leaving 11 bases between the germline ends. The CDR3 is 15 residues long. Germline assignment: CDR1 MNHNS and CDR2 SASEGT. The CDR3 sequence: CASSEEAGSSYEQYF. CDR3 DNA sequence: TGTGCCAGCAGTGAAGAGGCAGGTTCTTCCTACGAGCAGTACTTC.

This clone was found a few times. J is TRBJ2-3 and V is TRBV5-4, with D tentatively TRBD1 (7 bases). This CDR3 has 14 residues. V lost 2 bases and J lost 4, with 11 bases in between. CDR1 SGHNT and CDR2 YYREEE come from the germline V gene (reference sequence). The CDR3 bases are TGTGCCAGCAGCTTCGGAGGGGGCGCAGATACGCAGTATTTT. Its translation: CASSFGGGADTQYF.

The chain combines TRBV28 with TRBJ2-7, with 7 nucleotides matching TRBD1. Trimming removed 3 bases from V and 1 base from J; junction bases left unmatched: 3. The germline CDR1 and CDR2 sequences are MDHEN and SYDVKM. The CDR3 is 14 residues long. CDR3 coding DNA: TGTGCCAGCAGTTTTGTGACAGGGTCCTACGAGCAGTACTTC. Protein product: CASSFVTGSYEQYF.

The chain is built from TRBV27 and TRBJ1-2, with D uncertain. Germline loops: CDR1 MNHEY, CDR2 SMNVEV (reference sequence). V was trimmed by 0 bases and J by 4 bases, leaving 9 bases between them. This CDR3 region has 14 residues. The CDR3 region is CASSLSGQTYGYTF. DNA of the CDR3: TGTGCCAGCAGTTTATCAGGGCAGACCTATGGCTACACCTTC.

This clone was observed once. V and J are TRBV5-5 and TRBJ2-4, with D uncertain. Per the germline V gene, CDR1 is SGHKS and CDR2 is YYEKEE (reference sequence). CDR3 length: 13 residues. V was cut by 2 bases and J by 6 bases, with 9 bases left in between. The CDR3 loop is CASSFSSGNIQYF. CDR3 sequence (DNA): TGTGCCAGCAGCTTTTCCTCAGGAAACATTCAGTACTTC. The full variable domain, completed using reference TRBV5-5 and TRBJ2-4, is DAGVTQSPTHLIKTRGQQVTLRCSPISGHKSVSWYQQVLGQGPQFIFQYYEKEERGRGNFPDRFSARQFPNYSSELNVNALLLGDSALYLCASSFSSGNIQYFGAGTRLSVL.

The rearrangement uses TRBV28 and TRBJ1-4, with no clear D. CDR3 size: 16 residues. V was clipped by 6 bases and J by 2 bases, with 16 bases between them. From germline, CDR1 is MDHEN and CDR2 SYDVKM. CDR3 amino acids: CASSHLQVGTNEKLFF. The CDR3 DNA sequence: TGTGCCAGCAGCCACCTCCAAGTAGGGACTAATGAAAAACTGTTTTTT. Variable domain in full (rest from reference TRBV28 and TRBJ1-4): DVKVTQSSRYLVKRTGEKVFLECVQDMDHENMFWYRQDPGLGLRLIYFSYDVKMKEKGDIPEGYSVSREKKERFSLILESASTNQTSMYLCASSHLQVGTNEKLFFGSGTQLSVL.